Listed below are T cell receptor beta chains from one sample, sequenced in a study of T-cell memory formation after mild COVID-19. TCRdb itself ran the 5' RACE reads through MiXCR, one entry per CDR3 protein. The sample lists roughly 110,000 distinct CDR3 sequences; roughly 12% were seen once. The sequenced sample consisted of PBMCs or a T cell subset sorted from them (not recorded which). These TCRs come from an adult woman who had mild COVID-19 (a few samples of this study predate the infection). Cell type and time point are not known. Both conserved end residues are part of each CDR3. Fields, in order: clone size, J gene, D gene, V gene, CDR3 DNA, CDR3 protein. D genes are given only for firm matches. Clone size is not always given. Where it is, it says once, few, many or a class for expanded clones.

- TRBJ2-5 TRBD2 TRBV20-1 TGCAGTGCTAGAGATAGGCTAGCGGGAGAAGAGACCCAGTACTTC CSARDRLAGEETQYF
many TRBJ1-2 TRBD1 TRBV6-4 TGTGCCAGCAGTGACGGTTCCGACAGGGGGTTGAATGGCTACACCTTC CASSDGSDRGLNGYTF
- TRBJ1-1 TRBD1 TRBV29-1 TGCAGCGCTGTAACCGGGACAGTTTACACTGAAGCTTTCTTT CSAVTGTVYTEAFF
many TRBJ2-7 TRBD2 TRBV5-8 TGTGCCAGCAGTCTGGCGGGAGGATACTACGAGCAGTACTTC CASSLAGGYYEQYF
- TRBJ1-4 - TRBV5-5 TGTGCTAGCAGCTGGGGGGCGACAGTTTGGGAAAAACTGTTTTTT CASSWGATVWEKLFF
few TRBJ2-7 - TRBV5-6 TGTGCCAGCAGCGCTCAGGGCTACGAGCAGTACTTC CASSAQGYEQYF
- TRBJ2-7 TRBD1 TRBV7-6 TGTGCCAGCAGCTTAGAAGGAGGACAGGGGTTCGACGAGCAGTACTTC CASSLEGGQGFDEQYF
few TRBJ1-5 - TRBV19 TGTGCCAGTAGTATAAAGAGCAATCAGCCCCAGCATTTT CASSIKSNQPQHF
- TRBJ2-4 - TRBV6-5 TGTGCCAGCAGCTTTAAAAACATTCAGTACTTC CASSFKNIQYF
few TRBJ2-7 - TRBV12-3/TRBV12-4 TGTGCCAGCAGTTTATCCAGCGAGTCGACCTACGAGCAGTACTTC CASSLSSESTYEQYF
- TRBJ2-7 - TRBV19 TGTGCCAGTAGTATTGGGACAACCGCTTACGAGCAGTACTTC CASSIGTTAYEQYF
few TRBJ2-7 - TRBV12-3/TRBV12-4 TGTGCCAGCAGTTTAGCACCGGGACTTTCTTCCTACGAGCAGTACTTC CASSLAPGLSSYEQYF
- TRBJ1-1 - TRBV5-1 TGCGCCAGCAGCCTCTCTAAAAACACTGAAGCTTTCTTT CASSLSKNTEAFF
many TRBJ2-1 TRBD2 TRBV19 TGTGCCAGTAGTTTTAGCGGGGGAGGGAATGAGCAGTTCTTC CASSFSGGGNEQFF
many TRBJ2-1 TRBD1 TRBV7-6 TGTGCCAGCAGCTTAGGACAGGGGGCGTTCTATGAGCAGTTCTTC CASSLGQGAFYEQFF
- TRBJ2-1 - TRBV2 TGTGCCAGCAGTGATCGGGAGTTCAATGAGCAGTTCTTC CASSDREFNEQFF
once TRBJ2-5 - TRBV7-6 TGTGCCAGCAGCCCCCTCGGGTCTGGCAAGGGAATAAGCGAGACCCAGTACTTC CASSPLGSGKGISETQYF
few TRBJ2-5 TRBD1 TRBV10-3 TGTGCCATCTCAGGACAGGACGGACCTCAGGAGACCCAGTACTTC CAISGQDGPQETQYF
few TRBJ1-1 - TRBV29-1 TGCAGCGTTTTCCTTGCGGCTGAAGCTTTCTTT CSVFLAAEAFF
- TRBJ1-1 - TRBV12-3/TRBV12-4 TGTGCCAGCAGCACCGGGGCAGAAGCTTTCTTT CASSTGAEAFF
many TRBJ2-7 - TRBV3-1 TGTGCCAGCAGCCAAGATCTCGGAGCGTACGAGCAGTACTTC CASSQDLGAYEQYF
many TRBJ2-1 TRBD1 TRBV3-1 TGTGCCAGCAGCCAAGATGAGGGACAGGGCTATTACAATGAGCAGTTCTTC CASSQDEGQGYYNEQFF
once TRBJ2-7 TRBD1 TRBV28 TGTGCCAGCGGGGACAGGGCCGAGCAGTACTTC CASGDRAEQYF
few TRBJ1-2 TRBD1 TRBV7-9 TGTGCCAGCAGCCGGGACAGTAACTATGGCTACACCTTC CASSRDSNYGYTF
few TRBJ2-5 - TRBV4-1 TGCGCCAGCAGTCAAAGCGGAGGGGACCAAGAGACCCAGTACTTC CASSQSGGDQETQYF
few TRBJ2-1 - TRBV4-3 TGCGCCAGCAGCTCCAGGTGGGAGCAGTTCTTC CASSSRWEQFF
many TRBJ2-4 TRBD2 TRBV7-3 TGTGCCAGCAGCTTATACGGCGGGAGAAGTGATGCCAAAAACATTCAGTACTTC CASSLYGGRSDAKNIQYF
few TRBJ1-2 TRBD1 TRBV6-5 TGTGCCAGCAGTCACGCGGGAGGGGGCGACTATGGCTACACCTTC CASSHAGGGDYGYTF
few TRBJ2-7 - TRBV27 TGTGCCAGCAGTTTAGCGTTCAGCTCCTACGAGCAGTACTTC CASSLAFSSYEQYF
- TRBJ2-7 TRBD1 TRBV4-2 TGTGCCAGCAGCCAAGAGGGACAGGGAAGCTCCTACGAGCAGTACTTC CASSQEGQGSSYEQYF
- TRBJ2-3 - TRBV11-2 TGTGCCAGCAGCTTAGCGGGAGTGTGGAAGAGCACAGATACGCAGTATTTT CASSLAGVWKSTDTQYF
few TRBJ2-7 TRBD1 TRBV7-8 TGTGCCAGCAGCTTAGGGGAGACAGGGTCCGAGCAGTACTTC CASSLGETGSEQYF
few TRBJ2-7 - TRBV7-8 TGTGCCAGCAGCGGACCGGGACCAGAGAAGCCCTACGAGCAGTACTTC CASSGPGPEKPYEQYF
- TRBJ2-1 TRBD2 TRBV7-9 TGTGCCAGCAGCTTCCTAGCGGGAGGGCAGAATGAGCAGTTCTTC CASSFLAGGQNEQFF
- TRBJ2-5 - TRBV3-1 TGTGCCAGCAGCCAAGATTCTAGTTGGGGCGAGACCCAGTACTTC CASSQDSSWGETQYF
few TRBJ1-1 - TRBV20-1 TGCAGTGCTATTCTCCGGAACACTGAAGCTTTCTTT CSAILRNTEAFF
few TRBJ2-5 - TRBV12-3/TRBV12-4 TGTGCCAGCAGTTTCAAGGGTAGTGGAGAAGAGACCCAGTACTTC CASSFKGSGEETQYF
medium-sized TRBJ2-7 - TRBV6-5 TGTGCCAGCAGTTACTCGGCGGGTGCCTCCTACGAGCAGTACTTC CASSYSAGASYEQYF
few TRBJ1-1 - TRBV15 TGTGCCACCAGCCAGGTGAACACTGAAGCTTTCTTT CATSQVNTEAFF
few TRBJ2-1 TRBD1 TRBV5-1 TGCGCCAGCAGCTTTTGGGTTGCCGGGACAGGGAGGGATGAGCAGTTCTTC CASSFWVAGTGRDEQFF
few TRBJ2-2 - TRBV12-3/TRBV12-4 TGTGCCAGCAGCCCGACTAGTCCCGGGGAGCTGTTTTTT CASSPTSPGELFF
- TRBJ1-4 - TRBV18 TGTGCCAGCTCACCGGGAGGGACTAATGAAAAACTGTTTTTT CASSPGGTNEKLFF
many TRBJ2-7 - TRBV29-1 TGCAGCGCCCAGGGGCCTGCCTACGAGCAGTACTTC CSAQGPAYEQYF
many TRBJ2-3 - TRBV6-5 TGTGCCAGCAGTTACTTGTCCTCAAGGGGCACAGATACGCAGTATTTT CASSYLSSRGTDTQYF
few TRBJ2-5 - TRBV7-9 TGTGCCAGCAGCTTCTTCCAGCCCAGGGAGACCCAGTACTTC CASSFFQPRETQYF
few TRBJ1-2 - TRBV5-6 TGTGCCAGCAGCCCAAAGGCAGGGATCTATGGCTACACCTTC CASSPKAGIYGYTF
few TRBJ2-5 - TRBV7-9 TGTGCCAGCAGCTTAGAAGTCGCCGTAGAGACCCAGTACTTC CASSLEVAVETQYF
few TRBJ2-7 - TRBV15 TGTGCCACCAGCGGAAAGGAGGGCTTCTCCTCCTACGAGCAGTACTTC CATSGKEGFSSYEQYF